This T cell receptor beta chain was identified in a study of blood T cell repertoires in COVID-19 (dated by TCRdb to 2020 to 2021). About the study as a whole: The collaborator samples originated in the United States, Italy and Spain and spanned the acute and convalescent phases of COVID-19. The prospective study material was composed of cDNA or gDNA derived from T cells, B-cell-depleted T cells, or PBMCs. Subjects who had been exposed to COVID-19, were actively infected with it, or had recovered from it provided the deeply sampled blood TCRbeta repertoires that made up the dataset. The repertoires were released in a freely available public database meant as a resource for research on the immune response to SARS-CoV-2. The samples were drawn from two sources: the first 160 participants of the ongoing ImmuneRACE study, and over 950 subjects contributed by 6 global collaborators. A de-identified subject ID, COVID-19 status, age in years and sex were almost always included in the sample metadata. HLA class I and class II types, where available, came from metadata supplied by the sample provider rather than from assay-based typing.

The paper's findings and limits, for the study overall: How much clinical and demographic metadata was included differed by source and by participant, and the metadata was provided uncurated.

Regarding this clone: The target of this receptor is not known. Base qualities were left out, and no much larger clone turns up one base away.

Its CDR3 holds 16 amino acids, cysteine through phenylalanine. The retained sequence is limited to the CDR3, 48 bases, with the frame set at the first base. V and J are truncated by 0 bases and 4 bases respectively, leaving an intervening sequence of 16 bases. CDR1 and CDR2 are drawn from the germline V gene (reference sequence): GTSNPN, SVGIG. The immunoSEQ Assay, a bias-controlled multiplex PCR, was used to amplify TCRbeta CDR3 regions from genomic DNA. Under the source paper's analysis protocol: The number of nucleated cells in each sample was estimated by amplification of reference gene primers within the assay. Sequence reads were collapsed and filtered to measure the absolute abundance of every unique TCRbeta CDR3 rearrangement. For each sample, productive Simpson clonality was calculated by taking the square root of Simpson's diversity index across productive rearrangements. Sourced from immuneACCESS, this table was stored by TCRdb with only in-frame sequences that have V and J called. A share of the clones is absent; for the studies checked, an unresolved V gene accounts for under half, and the remainder has no known explanation. V and J calls and clone size are as listed in that table; D and trimming were resolved from the DNA. This sample comprises more than 70,000 clones, 79% of them detected only once. In total, the top ten clones hold approximately 24% of the sample.

The collaborating institutions used their own protocols to collect whole blood in K2EDTA tubes. For TCRbeta analysis, collaborators shipped samples as frozen whole blood, isolated PBMCs, or DNA extracted from either of those sample types. This TCR came from a human donor in a cohort sampled during active COVID-19. The sequencing sample was made of peripheral blood. The chain joins TRBV30 to TRBJ1-3; the D gene cannot be named for sure. The bases are TGTGCCTGGAGTGTTTCCGGAGGGAACTGGGGAAACACCATATATTTT. This encodes CAWSVSGGNWGNTIYF.